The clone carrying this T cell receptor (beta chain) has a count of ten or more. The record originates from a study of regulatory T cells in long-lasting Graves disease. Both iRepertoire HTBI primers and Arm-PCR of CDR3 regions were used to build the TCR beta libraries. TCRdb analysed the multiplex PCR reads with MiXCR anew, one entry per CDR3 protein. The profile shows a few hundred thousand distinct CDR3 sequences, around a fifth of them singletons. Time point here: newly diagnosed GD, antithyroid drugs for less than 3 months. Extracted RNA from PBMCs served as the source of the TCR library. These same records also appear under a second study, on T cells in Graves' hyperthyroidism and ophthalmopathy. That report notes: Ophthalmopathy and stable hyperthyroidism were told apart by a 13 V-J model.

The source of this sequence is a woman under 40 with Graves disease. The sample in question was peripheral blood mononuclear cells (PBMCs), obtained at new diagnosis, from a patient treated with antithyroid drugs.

The CDR3 DNA reads as TGTGCCTGGAGCGGACAGGGTCCTGAAGCTTTCTTT. This translates into CAWSGQGPEAFF. The rearrangement uses TRBV30 and TRBJ1-1; TRBD1 agrees at 8 bases. Per the germline V gene, CDR1 is GTSNPN and CDR2 is SVGIG (reference sequence). CDR3 size: 12 residues. After removal of 3 bases from V and 6 bases from J, the junction contained 3 bases not matched to a gene.